The source of this TCR beta chain is a study of naive and memory T cell subsets. The beta constant-region primer was an equimolar mix of two oligonucleotides covering TRBC1 and TRBC2. Using its own MiXCR run on the UMI-ligation and nested PCR reads, TCRdb lists one record per CDR3 protein. The sample yields about 85,000 distinct CDR3 sequences, under 15% seen once. Cells stained for CD3, CD4, CD8, CD45RA and CD27 were sorted into four subsets. General study findings and limits: From naive to CM, EM and EMRA, diversity decreased and Gini increased. No ground truth validated the naive and memory repertoire findings. RNA-based TCR counts may shift with T cell activation and differentiation.

This clonotype occurred a few times. Its specificity is unknown. Germline V gene lookup returns CDR1 SQVTM and CDR2 ANQGSEA. Trimming removed 4 bases from V and 1 base from J, with 10 bases in between. This CDR3 is 13 amino acids long. Sequenced: central memory CD4+ T cells from blood. The TCR comes from a human donor in good health. V gene TRBV29-1 combines with J gene TRBJ1-1, with D possibly matching TRBD1 (6 bases). This CDR3 reads CSVVQGKNTEAFF. Here the CDR3 DNA reads TGCAGCGTTGTTCAGGGGAAGAACACTGAAGCTTTCTTT.